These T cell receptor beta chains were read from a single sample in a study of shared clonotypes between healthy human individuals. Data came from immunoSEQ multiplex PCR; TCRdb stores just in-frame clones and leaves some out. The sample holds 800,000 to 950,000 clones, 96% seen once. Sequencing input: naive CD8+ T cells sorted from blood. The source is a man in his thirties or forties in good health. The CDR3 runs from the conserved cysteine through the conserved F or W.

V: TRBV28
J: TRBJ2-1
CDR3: CASSQGSGAYNEQFF

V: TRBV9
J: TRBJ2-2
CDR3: CASSVESGTGELFF

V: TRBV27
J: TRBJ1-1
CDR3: CASSGGVLTEAFF

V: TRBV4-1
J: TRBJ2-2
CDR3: CASSQNDRVANTGELFF

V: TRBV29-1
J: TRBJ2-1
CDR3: CSVEIWTPHNEQFF

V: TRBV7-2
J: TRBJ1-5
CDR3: CASSLDVQGEPQHF

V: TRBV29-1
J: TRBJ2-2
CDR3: CSAVRENTGELFF

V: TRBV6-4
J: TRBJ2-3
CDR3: CASSDGTSSTDTQYF

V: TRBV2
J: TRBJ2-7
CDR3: CASRGTSGRAQYF

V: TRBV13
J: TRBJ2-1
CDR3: CASSSVLRDRGNYNEQFF

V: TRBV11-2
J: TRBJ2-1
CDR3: CASSLGMGRGHNEQFF

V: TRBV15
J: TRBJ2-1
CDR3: CATSSGRGNEQFF

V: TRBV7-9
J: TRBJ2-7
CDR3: CASSEVPYEQYF

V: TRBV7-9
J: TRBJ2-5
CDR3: CASRGRGNPRQETQYF

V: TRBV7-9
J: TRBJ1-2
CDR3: CASSLGTGGGYTF

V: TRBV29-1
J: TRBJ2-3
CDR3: CSGRGTTSTDTQYF

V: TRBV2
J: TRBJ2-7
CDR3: CASRDNRGEVAYEQYF

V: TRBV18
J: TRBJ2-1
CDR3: CASSLAGSSSYNEQFF

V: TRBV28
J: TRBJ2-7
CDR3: CASSLGSGGSYEQYF

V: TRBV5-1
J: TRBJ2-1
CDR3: CASSVYGNEQFF

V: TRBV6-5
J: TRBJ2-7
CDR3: CASRTSAGWNEQYF

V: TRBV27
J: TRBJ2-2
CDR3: CASSLNRVSNTGELFF

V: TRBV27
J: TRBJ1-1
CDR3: CASSFDGYTEAFF

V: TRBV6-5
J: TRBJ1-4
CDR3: CASSYGDEKLFF

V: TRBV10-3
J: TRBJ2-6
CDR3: CAISDSRGPRTFSGANVLTF

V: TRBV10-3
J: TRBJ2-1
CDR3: CAISGTSGYNEQFF

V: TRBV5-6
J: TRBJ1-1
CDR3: CASSPADRGLTEAFF

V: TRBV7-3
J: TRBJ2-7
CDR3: CASSSGDRPYEQYF

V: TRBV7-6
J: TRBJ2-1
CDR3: CASSFYSGSSYNEQFF

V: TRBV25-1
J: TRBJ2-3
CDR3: CASSPTRADTQYF

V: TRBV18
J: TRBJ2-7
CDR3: CASSRRAYEQYF

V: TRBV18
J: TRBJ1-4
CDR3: CASSYTGGTNEKLFF

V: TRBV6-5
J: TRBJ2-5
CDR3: CASSYSGQGAQETQYF

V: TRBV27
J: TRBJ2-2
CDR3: CASTWARGTSGELFF

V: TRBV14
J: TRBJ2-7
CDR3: CASRGGNSYEQYF

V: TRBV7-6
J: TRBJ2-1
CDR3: CASSPEVVNEQFF

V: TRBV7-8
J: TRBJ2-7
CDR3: CASSLAVAGQREEYEQYF

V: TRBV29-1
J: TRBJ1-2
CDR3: CSVDPVLEGYTF

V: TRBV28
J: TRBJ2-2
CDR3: CASSFGGRNANTGELFF

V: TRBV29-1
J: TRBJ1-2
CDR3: CSVTGRAPDGYTF

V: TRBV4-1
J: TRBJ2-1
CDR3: CASSQDLWSGSSYNEQFF

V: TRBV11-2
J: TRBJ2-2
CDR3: CASSLRRTGGAGTGELFF

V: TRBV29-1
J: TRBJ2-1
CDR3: CSGLGRRDEQFF

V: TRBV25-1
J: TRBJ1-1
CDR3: CASSDLGSNTEAFF

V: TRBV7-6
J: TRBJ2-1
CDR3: CASSPNSGLQGNEQFF

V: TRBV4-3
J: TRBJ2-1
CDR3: CASSQAQGNEQFF

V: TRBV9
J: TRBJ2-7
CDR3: CASSPARVWSYEQYF

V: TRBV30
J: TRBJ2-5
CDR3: CAWTLAGGMETQYF

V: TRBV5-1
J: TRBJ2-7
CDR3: CASSLPGEAYEQYF

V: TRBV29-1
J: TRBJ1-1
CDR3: CSVEPTGGLFVAFF

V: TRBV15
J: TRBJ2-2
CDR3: CATSRDPRQSYNPDGELFF

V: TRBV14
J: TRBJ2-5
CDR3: CASSQWMQTLQETQYF

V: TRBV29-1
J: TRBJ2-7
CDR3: CSVDIGSYEQYF

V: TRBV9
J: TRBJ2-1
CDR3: CASSPRASWNEQFF

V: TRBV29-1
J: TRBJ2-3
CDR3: CSGSSGRSTDTQYF

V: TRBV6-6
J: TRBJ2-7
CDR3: CASSYVAGPSEQYF

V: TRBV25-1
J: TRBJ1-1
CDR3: CASSESVTGGGTEAFF